One and the same sample provided the 29 T cell receptor beta chains below, sequenced in a study of spatial heterogeneity in lung cancer. Each CDR3 protein is one row after TCRdb ran MiXCR on the 5' RACE reads. The sample has over 75,000 distinct CDR3 sequences; approximately 20% are singletons. Time point given: sample taken at primary tumor resection. Frozen PBMC, nontumor lung or tumor provided whole RNA, which was sequenced unsorted. The sequencing here drew on PBMCs, taken at surgery. The source of these receptors is a male donor with early-stage non-small cell lung cancer.

This clonotype was seen a few times. This chain uses TRBV9 with TRBJ2-1; D may be TRBD1 (6 bases). V shed 7 bases and J shed 7 bases, with 18 bases lying between them. The germline V gene encodes CDR1 SGDLS and CDR2 YYNGEE. CDR3 size: 14 residues. The CDR3: CASADPGQLNEQFF. In DNA form, the CDR3 reads TGTGCCAGCGCTGATCCGGGACAACTAAATGAGCAGTTCTTC.

The chain has TRBV11-1 and TRBJ1-2; D remains unclear. This CDR3 is 15 amino acids long. Germline CDR1 reads SGHAT; CDR2 reads FQDESV (reference sequence). Trimming removed 5 bases at V and 0 bases at J, with 13 bases between. CDR3 residues: CASSTDRKANYGYTF. CDR3 in DNA: TGTGCCAGCAGCACGGATAGGAAGGCTAACTATGGCTACACCTTC.

The table lists this clonotype with a few counts. The V call is TRBV27, the J call TRBJ2-5, with a possible D match to TRBD1 (6 bases). Trimming stripped 5 bases from V and 11 bases from J, with 12 bases between. In germline, CDR1 is MNHEY, CDR2 SMNVEV (reference sequence). This CDR3 comprises 11 residues. The CDR3 region is CASSGGWKQYF. CDR3 nucleotides: TGTGCCAGCAGTGGGGGCTGGAAGCAGTACTTC.

This clonotype showed up many times. This chain connects TRBV28 to TRBJ2-3, with D perhaps assigned TRBD1 or TRBD2 (7 bases each). The CDR3 is 18 residues long. V was pared by 8 bases and J by 6 bases, with 30 bases between. Germline lookup yields CDR1 MDHEN and CDR2 SYDVKM. The chain's CDR3 is CASSTGLGLAATGDTQYF. CDR3 sequence (DNA): TGTGCCAGCTCGACAGGGCTCGGGCTAGCGGCCACAGGGGATACGCAGTATTTT.

This chain links TRBV12-3 or TRBV12-4 with TRBJ2-7; tentatively, D is TRBD2 (7 bases). With 1 base removed from V and 0 bases from J, the gap between germline ends came to 10 bases. CDR3 length: 15 residues. CDR3 nucleotide sequence: TGTGCCAGCAGTTTAGTGCGGGGGCCCTCCTACGAGCAGTACTTC. Residues: CASSLVRGPSYEQYF.

The chain links TRBV5-1 to TRBJ1-6; tentative D call: TRBD1 (6 bases). The CDR3 length is 14 residues. Trimming cost V 2 bases and J 13 bases, with 16 bases left between them. Looked up from germline, CDR1 is SGHRS and CDR2 is YFSETQ. DNA for the CDR3: TGCGCCAGCAGCTTAGGACAAGCCCAGGGGCCCCTCCACTTT. Its translation is CASSLGQAQGPLHF.

This chain connects TRBV11-1 to TRBJ2-2, with TRBD2 matching over 11 bases. This CDR3 comprises 16 residues. The germline V gene has CDR1 SGHAT and CDR2 FQDESV (reference sequence). The V segment lost 5 bases and the J segment 7 bases; nucleotides outside the gene matches: 9. The CDR3 reads CASSASSGRAGGELFF. Written as DNA, the CDR3 is TGTGCCAGCAGCGCCAGTAGCGGGAGGGCCGGCGGGGAGCTGTTTTTT. Full variable domain (remainder filled in from reference TRBV11-1 and TRBJ2-2): EAEVAQSPRYKITEKSQAVAFWCDPISGHATLYWYRQILGQGPELLVQFQDESVVDDSQLPKDRFSAERLKGVDSTLKIQPAELGDSAMYLCASSASSGRAGGELFFGEGSRLTVL.

CDR3 loop: CASSLNPANRGTEAFF. For the CDR3, the DNA is TGTGCCAGCAGCTTAAACCCGGCCAACAGGGGCACTGAAGCTTTCTTT. The chain links TRBV11-2 to TRBJ1-1; 7 bases agree with TRBD1. Trimming took 2 bases from V and 4 from J; bases not matched to a gene: 10. This CDR3 is built from 16 residues. Germline assignment: CDR1 SGHAT and CDR2 FQNNGV.

This clonotype has just a few counts. The J gene is TRBJ1-6, the V gene TRBV20-1; 8 nucleotides agree with TRBD1. There are 13 residues in the CDR3. The trim removed 4 bases at V and 7 bases at J, leaving 3 bases unmatched. Germline V gene lookup returns CDR1 DFQATT and CDR2 SNEGSKA (reference sequence). The CDR3 loop is CSAKDRANSPLHF. As DNA, the CDR3 is TGCAGTGCTAAGGACAGGGCAAATTCACCCCTCCACTTT.

This rearrangement joins TRBV7-2 to TRBJ2-1; 15 nucleotides match TRBD2. Germline trimming cut 4 bases from V and 7 bases from J; bases unmatched to any gene: 11. There are 18 residues in the CDR3. The V gene's germline CDR1 is SGHTA and CDR2 FQGNSA. The CDR3 DNA follows: TGTGCCAGCAGCTGGACTAGCGGGAGGGCCTATCTGGGTAATGAGCAGTTCTTC. This encodes CASSWTSGRAYLGNEQFF.

The sample holds many counts of this clonotype. This sequence joins TRBV9 and TRBJ2-7; tentative D call: TRBD2 (6 bases). Germline lookup yields CDR1 SGDLS and CDR2 YYNGEE. The V end lost 4 bases, the J end lost 6 bases, and 14 bases lay between the germline ends. The CDR3 length is 13 residues. CDR3 DNA sequence: TGTGCCAGCAGCCCCCATCCGGAGGGCGAGCAGTACTTC. Translation: CASSPHPEGEQYF.

This clonotype has just a few counts. The chain employs TRBV7-6 and TRBJ2-7; TRBD1 matches at 10 bases. The germline gives CDR1 SGHVS, CDR2 FNYEAQ. The V segment lost 0 bases and the J segment 9 bases; nucleotides outside the gene matches: 11. There are 16 residues in the CDR3. The CDR3 spells CASSLADRGPPEGQYF. DNA of the CDR3: TGTGCCAGCAGCTTAGCCGACAGGGGGCCTCCCGAGGGGCAGTACTTC. Full variable domain (rest looked up from reference TRBV7-6 and TRBJ2-7): GAGVSQSPRYKVTKRGQDVALRCDPISGHVSLYWYRQALGQGPEFLTYFNYEAQQDKSGLPNDRFSAERPEGSISTLTIQRTEQRDSAMYRCASSLADRGPPEGQYFGPGTRLTVT.

This sequence joins TRBV10-3 and TRBJ2-3; D ambiguous. V was shortened by 0 bases and J by 3 bases, with 10 bases between the two germline ends. Germline V gene data show CDR1 as ENHRY and CDR2 as SYGVKD. CDR3 size: 15 residues. Here the CDR3 reads CAISESGGGTDTQYF. CDR3 nucleotide sequence: TGTGCCATCAGTGAGTCGGGTGGTGGAACAGATACGCAGTATTTT.

This clonotype was seen at least ten times. This chain connects TRBV7-2 to TRBJ1-4; 9 nucleotides line up with TRBD1. Trimming removed 7 bases from V and 8 bases from J; junction bases left unmatched: 8. The CDR3 consists of 14 residues. CDR1 is SGHTA and CDR2 is FQGNSA in the germline V gene. The CDR3 reads CASKDRGGAEKLFF. CDR3 sequence (DNA): TGTGCCAGCAAAGACAGGGGGGGAGCCGAAAAACTGTTTTTT.

The V call is TRBV15, the J call TRBJ2-1; a weak D match, TRBD2 (6 bases). The CDR3 sequence is 16 residues long. Between the trimmed V and J ends, which lost 7 bases and 6 bases, there was a span of 22 bases. CDR1 LNHNV and CDR2 YYDKDF come from the germline V gene (reference sequence). The CDR3 DNA reads TGTGCCACCAAGAGGTCCGCGGGACCCGGGAGCAATGAGCAGTTCTTC. Protein sequence: CATKRSAGPGSNEQFF.

This clonotype was counted between two and nine times. This sequence joins TRBV6-5 and TRBJ2-7; TRBD1 matches 7 bases. Germline CDR1 reads MNHEY; CDR2 reads SVGAGI. With 7 bases clipped from V and 1 base from J, the junction kept 7 bases outside the gene matches. The CDR3 is 14 residues long. In DNA form, the CDR3 reads TGTGCCAGCAAACGGACAGGCGGGTCCTACGAGCAGTACTTC. Its protein product is CASKRTGGSYEQYF.

The chain links TRBV4-3 to TRBJ2-7; 8 nucleotides align to TRBD1. CDR1 and CDR2 (germline): LGHNA, YSLEER. This CDR3 has 16 amino acids. With 0 bases clipped from V and 2 bases from J, the junction kept 6 bases outside the gene matches. The CDR3 DNA is TGCGCCAGCAGCCAAGAGTGGAGACAGGGGACCTACGAGCAGTACTTC. This translates into CASSQEWRQGTYEQYF.

The rearrangement uses TRBV18 and TRBJ1-1; D is unresolved. The CDR3 has 16 residues. Trimming stripped 5 bases from V and 1 base from J, with 17 bases between. Germline loops: CDR1 KGHSH, CDR2 LQKENI. The chain's CDR3 is CASSSRQVPQNTEAFF. CDR3 DNA: TGTGCCAGCTCATCTCGGCAGGTCCCGCAGAACACTGAAGCTTTCTTT. The full variable domain, with the rest looked up from reference TRBV18 and TRBJ1-1, is NAGVMQNPRHLVRRRGQEARLRCSPMKGHSHVYWYRQLPEEGLKFMVYLQKENIIDESGMPKERFSAEFPKEGPSILRIQQVVRGDSAAYFCASSSRQVPQNTEAFFGQGTRLTVV.

This clonotype was seen more than once but under ten times. The J gene is TRBJ1-1, the V gene TRBV29-1, with D uncertain. The V end was cut by 6 bases, the J end by 11 bases, with 19 bases between. The CDR3 sequence is 12 residues long. The V gene's germline CDR1 is SQVTM and CDR2 ANQGSEA. The CDR3 bases are TGCAGCGTGCACCGCGCTAGCGAAGTTGCTTTCTTT. This encodes CSVHRASEVAFF.

V usage is TRBV13 and J usage is TRBJ2-2; D might be TRBD1 (6 bases). Germline-derived CDR1 and CDR2 are PRHDT and FYEKMQ (reference sequence). The V gene lost 7 bases and the J gene lost 0 bases, with 12 bases spanning the gap. The CDR3 extends over 15 amino acids. The CDR3 protein is CASTQQGPNTGELFF. In DNA form, the CDR3 reads TGTGCCAGCACTCAACAGGGCCCGAACACCGGGGAGCTGTTTTTT.

There are a few counts of this clonotype. V is TRBV6-5 and J is TRBJ2-7; 10 bases map to TRBD2. V lost 6 bases, J lost 7 bases, and 9 bases stayed unmatched. The germline CDR1 and CDR2 sequences are MNHEY and SVGAGI. CDR3 length equals 14 residues. CDR3 nucleotide sequence: TGTGCCAGCAGGGCGCTAGCGGGAGTTCGAGAGCAGTACTTC. Amino acids: CASRALAGVREQYF.

The chain carries TRBV5-1 and TRBJ1-4; no clear D. Germline V lookup: CDR1 SGHRS, CDR2 YFSETQ. Trimming removed 0 bases from V and 8 bases from J, with 8 bases in between. The CDR3 consists of 13 residues. The CDR3 nucleotides are TGCGCCAGCAGCTTGGATAGCCTAGAAAAACTGTTTTTT. Its translation is CASSLDSLEKLFF. The full variable domain, with the rest looked up from reference TRBV5-1 and TRBJ1-4, is KAGVTQTPRYLIKTRGQQVTLSCSPISGHRSVSWYQQTPGQGLQFLFEYFSETQRNKGNFPGRFSGRQFSNSRSEMNVSTLELGDSALYLCASSLDSLEKLFFGSGTQLSVL.

In its sample, this clonotype was seen a few times. This chain connects TRBV28 to TRBJ1-6; 7 nucleotides match TRBD1. Per germline, CDR1 MDHEN and CDR2 SYDVKM. This CDR3 is built from 16 residues. Unmatched junction bases numbered 15, after V lost 8 bases and J lost 8 bases. The CDR3 DNA follows: TGTGCCAGCTCATCCCTAGGGGGCGCAGGTTATTCACCCCTCCACTTT. Translating gives CASSSLGGAGYSPLHF.

This clonotype was detected only a few times. The gene calls are TRBV3-1 and TRBJ2-7; tentative D call: TRBD2 (5 bases). V was pared by 1 base and J by 0 bases, with 7 bases between. The CDR3 sequence is 14 residues long. Per the germline V gene, CDR1 is LGHDT and CDR2 is YNNKEL (reference sequence). CDR3 protein: CASSQGRSSYEQYF. In DNA form, the CDR3 reads TGTGCCAGCAGCCAAGGGAGGAGCTCCTACGAGCAGTACTTC.

This chain joins TRBV27 and TRBJ1-2; D perhaps matches TRBD1 (5 bases). Per the germline V gene, CDR1 is MNHEY and CDR2 is SMNVEV (reference sequence). Trimming removed 6 bases at V and 8 bases at J, with 19 bases between. This CDR3 region has 14 residues. The DNA for the CDR3 is TGTGCCAGCAGCCCTACTGGCAGGGTAAGAGGCTACACCTTC. This translates into CASSPTGRVRGYTF.

This clonotype was recorded many times. This rearrangement joins TRBV29-1 to TRBJ2-5, with D unclear. V was shortened by 4 bases and J by 1 base, with 1 base between the two germline ends. The CDR3 is 10 amino acids. Per the germline V gene, CDR1 is SQVTM and CDR2 is ANQGSEA. CDR3 in amino acids: CSVAQETQYF. In DNA, the CDR3 is TGCAGCGTTGCCCAAGAGACCCAGTACTTC.

The rearrangement joins TRBV2 to TRBJ2-5; the D call may be TRBD1 or TRBD2 (5 bases each). V was clipped by 6 bases and J by 3 bases, with 8 bases between them. This CDR3 spans 12 amino acids. Germline loops: CDR1 SNHLY, CDR2 FYNNEI. The CDR3 loop is CASRGTEETQYF. In DNA form, the CDR3 reads TGTGCCAGCAGGGGGACGGAAGAGACCCAGTACTTC.

The chain joins TRBV4-2 to TRBJ1-4; D gene unclear. Germline CDR1 and CDR2: LGHNA and YNFKEQ. CDR3 length: 17 amino acids. V lost 0 bases and J 3 bases, leaving 14 bases between the germline ends. CDR3 in DNA: TGTGCCAGCAGCCAAGATCCGGGGAGGGCCGCTAATGAAAAACTGTTTTTT. This encodes CASSQDPGRAANEKLFF.

The J gene is TRBJ1-6, the V gene TRBV27, with a tentative D call TRBD1 (6 bases). The CDR3 consists of 13 residues. V was pared by 5 bases and J by 10 bases, with 12 bases between. Germline V gene lookup returns CDR1 MNHEY and CDR2 SMNVEV (reference sequence). The DNA for the CDR3 is TGTGCCAGCAGTGTAAACAGGGTATCACCCCTCCACTTT. Translated, it gives CASSVNRVSPLHF.